Presented here are 19 T cell receptor beta chains from one specimen sequenced in a study of blood T cells in healthy people across ages. Next came a second PCR, run for about 6 to 12 cycles, which used a sample-barcoded 5' primer along with a J-beta primer mix. TCRdb re-called the 5' RACE reads with MiXCR, one entry per CDR3 protein. Of about 1,600,000 distinct CDR3 sequences listed, 35% to 45% are singletons. Sequencing was carried out using blood. These receptors were collected from a woman aged 18-29 years in good health.

J is TRBJ1-2 and V is TRBV7-3; D perhaps matches TRBD1 (6 bases). CDR3 length: 15 residues. V lost 2 bases, J lost 8 bases, and 18 bases lay in between. Germline CDR1 is SGHTA and CDR2 is FQGTGA. CDR3 nucleotides: TGTGCCAGCAGCTTAGGAAGTGGACAGACCGGGGGCTACACCTTC. This translates into CASSLGSGQTGGYTF.

Only a few counts were recorded for this clonotype. The gene calls are TRBV29-1 and TRBJ1-2; TRBD1 might be the D (6 bases). The V end lost 1 base, the J end lost 3 bases, and 12 bases lay between the germline ends. Per the germline V gene, CDR1 is SQVTM and CDR2 is ANQGSEA. CDR3 length: 14 residues. CDR3 in DNA: TGCAGCGTTGAAGCCCAGGGGATGGACTATGGCTACACCTTC. As protein: CSVEAQGMDYGYTF.

The chain links TRBV12-3 or TRBV12-4 to TRBJ2-7; the match to TRBD1 covers 7 bases. V shed 6 bases and J 0 bases; nucleotides not matched to a gene: 8. The CDR3 sequence is 15 residues long. The CDR3: CASRVRDSLSYEQYF. The CDR3 nucleotides are TGTGCCAGCAGAGTCAGGGACAGCCTCTCCTACGAGCAGTACTTC.

The V and J genes are TRBV6-6 and TRBJ1-1; 8 positions agree with TRBD1. CDR3 length: 12 amino acids. The trim removed 7 bases at V and 6 bases at J, leaving 4 bases unmatched. Germline values: CDR1 MNHNY, CDR2 SVGAGI (reference sequence). The DNA for the CDR3 is TGTGCCAGCACAGGGGGCTCCCCTGAAGCTTTCTTT. It is translated as CASTGGSPEAFF.

About this clonotype: At one boundary the junction diverges from the germline segment, which might be a read error. V gene TRBV4-1 combines with J gene TRBJ1-1; D unresolved. The V gene's germline CDR1 is MGHRA and CDR2 YSYEKL. This CDR3 has 13 residues. The chain's CDR3 is CASGHGLEFSAFF. For the CDR3, the DNA is TGCGCCAGCGGCCATGGTCTGGAATTTTCTGCTTTCTTT.

The rearrangement links TRBV11-1 to TRBJ2-5; D is possibly TRBD2 (6 bases). There are 15 residues in the CDR3. With 5 bases removed from V and 2 bases from J, the gap between germline ends came to 15 bases. Germline V gives CDR1 SGHAT, CDR2 FQDESV (reference sequence). The chain's CDR3 is CASSPRLGPQETQYF. CDR3 nucleotides: TGTGCCAGCAGCCCCCGACTAGGGCCTCAAGAGACCCAGTACTTC.

The chain carries TRBV6-1 and TRBJ2-3; D call uncertain. Germline CDR1 is MNHNS and CDR2 is SASEGT. CDR3 length: 11 residues. Between the trimmed V and J ends, which lost 3 bases and 10 bases, there was a span of 8 bases. CDR3 residues: CASSDFGAQYF. Here the CDR3 DNA reads TGTGCCAGCAGTGACTTTGGGGCGCAGTATTTT.

This chain uses TRBV2 with TRBJ2-5; the D is unclear. This CDR3 spans 15 amino acids. Germline CDR1 and CDR2: SNHLY and FYNNEI. V was shortened by 4 bases and J by 4 bases, with 16 bases between the two germline ends. As DNA, the CDR3 is TGTGCCAGCAGTGTGGACGGGTCGGTTGTAGAGACCCAGTACTTC. This translates into CASSVDGSVVETQYF.

The rearrangement joins TRBV20-1 to TRBJ1-1; D may be TRBD1 (5 bases). Germline V gives CDR1 DFQATT, CDR2 SNEGSKA (reference sequence). The CDR3 has 14 amino acids. V lost 3 bases, J lost 4 bases, and 15 bases lay in between. CDR3 in DNA: TGCAGTGCTAGGCCAGGGTCTCGGGGCACTGAAGCTTTCTTT. Its translation: CSARPGSRGTEAFF.

In the case of this clonotype: This could be a read error, since a much larger clone is one nucleotide away. The V gene is TRBV12-3 or TRBV12-4, the J gene TRBJ1-2, with TRBD1 matching 9 bases. The CDR3 contains 13 residues. The CDR3 sequence is CASSRDRDYGYIF. The CDR3 region has the DNA TGTGCCAGCAGCCGGGACAGGGACTATGGCTACATCTTC.

This clonotype was detected only once. The chain has TRBV9 and TRBJ2-7; TRBD2 matches at 11 bases. The CDR3 is 15 amino acids. CDR1 and CDR2 (germline): SGDLS, YYNGEE. V lost 3 bases to trimming and J lost 7 bases; unmatched junction nucleotides: 9. CDR3: CASSGSGRGTHEQYF. For the CDR3, the DNA is TGTGCCAGCAGCGGTAGCGGGAGGGGGACTCATGAGCAGTACTTC.

As DNA, the CDR3 is TGCGCCAGCAGCTTGGAAGGGAGGGTGGAAGAAAAACTGTTTTTT. Protein product: CASSLEGRVEEKLFF. The rearrangement uses TRBV5-1 and TRBJ1-4, with D uncertain. There are 15 residues in the CDR3. Germline V gene sequence: CDR1 SGHRS, CDR2 YFSETQ. Trimming pared 0 bases from V and 8 bases from J, leaving 14 bases between.

The sample holds a few counts of this clonotype. The chain is built from TRBV7-9 and TRBJ1-2, with a weak D call TRBD1 (6 bases). The CDR3 sequence is 15 residues long. Trimming took off 5 bases at V and 5 bases at J, with 18 bases between the two ends. CDR1 SEHNR and CDR2 FQNEAQ come from the germline V gene (reference sequence). CDR3 sequence reads: CASSLPTGAWYGYTF. The CDR3 nucleotides are TGTGCCAGCAGCCTTCCGACGGGGGCCTGGTATGGCTACACCTTC. Full variable domain (missing parts from reference TRBV7-9 and TRBJ1-2): DTGVSQNPRHKITKRGQNVTFRCDPISEHNRLYWYRQTLGQGPEFLTYFQNEAQLEKSRLLSDRFSAERPKGSFSTLEIQRTEQGDSAMYLCASSLPTGAWYGYTFGSGTRLTVV.

The CDR3 bases are TGTGCCAGCAGTGAATGGGGGTTCTATGGCTACACCTTC. This codes for CASSEWGFYGYTF. The V and J genes are TRBV2 and TRBJ1-2, with D perhaps matching TRBD1 (5 bases). CDR3 size: 13 residues. V lost 2 bases and J lost 4, with 8 bases in between. Germline V gene lookup returns CDR1 SNHLY and CDR2 FYNNEI.

V gene TRBV9 combines with J gene TRBJ1-1, with D maybe TRBD1 (6 bases). The CDR3 sequence is 16 residues long. Germline values: CDR1 SGDLS, CDR2 YYNGEE. Trimming took off 0 bases at V and 1 base at J, with 13 bases between the two ends. CDR3 DNA sequence: TGTGCCAGCAGCGTAGGGGGGGCCGGAAGGAACACTGAAGCTTTCTTT. Translating gives CASSVGGAGRNTEAFF.

V gene TRBV2 combines with J gene TRBJ2-4, with 10 bases that match TRBD2. The germline V gene has CDR1 SNHLY and CDR2 FYNNEI. Germline trimming cut 8 bases from V and 0 bases from J; bases unmatched to any gene: 10. CDR3 length: 17 residues. DNA for the CDR3: TGTGCCAGCGGCAAGCGGGAGGGTGACCTAGCCAAAAACATTCAGTACTTC. Its protein is CASGKREGDLAKNIQYF.

This clonotype was counted only a few times. The chain combines TRBV20-1 with TRBJ2-1, with D uncertain. Germline loops: CDR1 DFQATT, CDR2 SNEGSKA (reference sequence). CDR3 length: 13 amino acids. The ends were cut back, 2 bases at V and 4 bases at J, with 9 bases in the middle. This CDR3 reads CSARPLGYNEQFF. The CDR3 nucleotides are TGCAGTGCTAGACCTCTAGGTTACAATGAGCAGTTCTTC.

This sequence joins TRBV5-6 and TRBJ2-3; 8 bases line up with TRBD2. Losses at the gene ends were 0 bases for V and 6 bases for J; bases not matched to a gene: 6. This CDR3 has 15 amino acids. The V gene's germline CDR1 is SGHDT and CDR2 YYEEEE. The CDR3 here is CASSLARGVSDTQYF. The CDR3 nucleotides read TGTGCCAGCAGCTTGGCGCGGGGGGTTTCGGATACGCAGTATTTT.

The chain has TRBV21-1 and TRBJ2-6; TRBD1 was called by the table and not checked on the DNA. TRBV21-1 has pseudogene status. There are 20 residues in the CDR3. In DNA form, the CDR3 reads TGTGCCAGCAGGGCTGAGGGAAGACAGACTTCTCCCTCTGGGGCCAACGTCCTGACTTTC. As protein: CASRAEGRQTSPSGANVLTF.